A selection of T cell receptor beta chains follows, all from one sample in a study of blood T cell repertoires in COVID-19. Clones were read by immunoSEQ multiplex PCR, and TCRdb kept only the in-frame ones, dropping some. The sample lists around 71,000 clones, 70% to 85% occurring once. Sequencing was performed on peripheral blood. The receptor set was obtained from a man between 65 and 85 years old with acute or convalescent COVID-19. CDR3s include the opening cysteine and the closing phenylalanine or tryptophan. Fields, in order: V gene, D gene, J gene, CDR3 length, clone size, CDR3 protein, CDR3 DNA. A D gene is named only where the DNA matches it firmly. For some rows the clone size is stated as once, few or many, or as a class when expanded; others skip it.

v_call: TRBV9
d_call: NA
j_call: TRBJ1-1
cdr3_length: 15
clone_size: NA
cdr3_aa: CASSLTQGMSTEAFF
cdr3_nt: TGTGCCAGCAGCTTAACCCAGGGCATGTCCACTGAAGCTTTCTTT

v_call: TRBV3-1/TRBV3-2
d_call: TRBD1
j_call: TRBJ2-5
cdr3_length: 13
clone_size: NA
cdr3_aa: CASQDRVQETQYF
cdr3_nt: TGTGCCAGCCAGGACAGGGTTCAAGAGACCCAGTACTTC

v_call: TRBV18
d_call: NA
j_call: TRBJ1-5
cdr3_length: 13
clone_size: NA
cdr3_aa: CASSPQGDQPQHF
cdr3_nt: TGTGCCAGCTCACCACAGGGAGATCAGCCCCAGCATTTT

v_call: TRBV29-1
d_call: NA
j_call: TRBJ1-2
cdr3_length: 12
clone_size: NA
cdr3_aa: CSVEDRGYGYTF
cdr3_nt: TGCAGCGTTGAAGATCGGGGGTATGGCTACACCTTC

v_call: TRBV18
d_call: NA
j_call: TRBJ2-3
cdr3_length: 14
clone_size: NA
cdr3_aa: CASSPRQSTDTQYF
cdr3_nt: TGTGCCAGCTCACCGCGGCAGTCCACAGATACGCAGTATTTT

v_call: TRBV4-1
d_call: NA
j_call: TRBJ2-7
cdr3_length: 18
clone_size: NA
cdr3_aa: CASSQDRGSLRSHGEQYF
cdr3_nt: TGCGCCAGCAGCCAAGATCGTGGGTCGTTGAGGTCCCATGGCGAGCAGTACTTC

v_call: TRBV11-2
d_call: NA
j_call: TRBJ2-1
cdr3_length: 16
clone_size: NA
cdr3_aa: CASSLAGGAGSHEQFF
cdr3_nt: TGTGCCAGCAGCTTAGCTGGTGGGGCAGGGTCCCATGAGCAGTTCTTC

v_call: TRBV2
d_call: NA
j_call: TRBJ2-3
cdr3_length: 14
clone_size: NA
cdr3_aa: CASRGVMGLDTQYF
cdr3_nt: TGTGCCAGCAGGGGTGTAATGGGCCTAGATACGCAGTATTTT

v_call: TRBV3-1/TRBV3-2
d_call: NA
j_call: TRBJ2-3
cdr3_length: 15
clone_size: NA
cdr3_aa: CASSQDGTNTDTQYF
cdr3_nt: TGTGCCAGCAGCCAAGACGGAACTAACACAGATACGCAGTATTTT

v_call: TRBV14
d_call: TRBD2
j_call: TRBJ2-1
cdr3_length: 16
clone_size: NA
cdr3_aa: CASRASGSESYNEQFF
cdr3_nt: TGTGCCAGCCGGGCTAGCGGGAGTGAGTCCTACAATGAGCAGTTCTTC

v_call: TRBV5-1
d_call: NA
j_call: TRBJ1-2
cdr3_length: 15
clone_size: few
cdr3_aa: CASRTGTYPNYGYTF
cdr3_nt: TGCGCCAGCAGAACTGGGACATACCCCAACTATGGCTACACCTTC

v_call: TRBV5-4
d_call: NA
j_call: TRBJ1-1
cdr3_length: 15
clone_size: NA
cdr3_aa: CASSFGDSMNTEAFF
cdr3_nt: TGTGCCAGCAGCTTTGGCGACAGCATGAACACTGAAGCTTTCTTT

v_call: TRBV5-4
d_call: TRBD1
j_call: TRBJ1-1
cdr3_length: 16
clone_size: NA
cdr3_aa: CASSRNRGLASTEAFF
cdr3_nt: TGTGCCAGCAGCAGAAACAGGGGGCTGGCAAGCACTGAAGCTTTCTTT

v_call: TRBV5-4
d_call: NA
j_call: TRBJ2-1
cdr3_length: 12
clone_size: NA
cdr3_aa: CASSLAGFEQFF
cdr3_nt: TGTGCCAGCAGCTTGGCGGGGTTTGAGCAGTTCTTC

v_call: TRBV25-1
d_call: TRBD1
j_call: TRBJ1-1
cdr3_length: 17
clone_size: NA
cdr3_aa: CASSNEPGTGGHPEAFF
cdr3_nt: TGTGCCAGCAGTAACGAACCCGGGACAGGGGGCCATCCTGAAGCTTTCTTT

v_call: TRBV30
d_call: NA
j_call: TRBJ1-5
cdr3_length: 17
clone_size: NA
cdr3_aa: CAWSVRGAGLGNQPQHF
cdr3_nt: TGTGCCTGGAGTGTACGGGGGGCAGGTTTGGGCAATCAGCCCCAGCATTTT

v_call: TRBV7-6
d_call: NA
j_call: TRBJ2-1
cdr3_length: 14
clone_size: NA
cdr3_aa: CASSLGSGYNEQFF
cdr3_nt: TGTGCCAGCAGCTTAGGTAGCGGATACAATGAGCAGTTCTTC

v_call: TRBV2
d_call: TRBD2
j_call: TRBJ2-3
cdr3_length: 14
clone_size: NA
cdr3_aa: CASSGTRGTDTQYF
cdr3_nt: TGTGCCAGCAGCGGGACTAGGGGCACAGATACGCAGTATTTT

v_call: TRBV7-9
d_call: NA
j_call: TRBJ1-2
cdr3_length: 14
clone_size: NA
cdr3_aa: CASSPGGTEYGYTF
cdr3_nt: TGTGCCAGCAGCCCCGGGGGGACGGAATATGGCTACACCTTC

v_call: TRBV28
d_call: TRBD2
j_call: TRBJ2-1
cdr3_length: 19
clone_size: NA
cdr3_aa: CASSLHTGTSGSRYNEQFF
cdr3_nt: TGTGCCAGCAGCCTCCACACCGGGACTAGCGGGAGCAGGTACAATGAGCAGTTCTTC

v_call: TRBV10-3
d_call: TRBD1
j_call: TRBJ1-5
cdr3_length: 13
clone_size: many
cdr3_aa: CAISDRGYQPQHF
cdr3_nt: TGTGCCATCAGTGACAGGGGGTACCAGCCCCAGCATTTT

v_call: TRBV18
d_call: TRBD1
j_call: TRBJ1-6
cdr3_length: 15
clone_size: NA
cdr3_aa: CASSRPGTAYSPLHF
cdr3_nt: TGTGCCAGCTCACGACCAGGGACAGCTTATTCACCCCTCCACTTT

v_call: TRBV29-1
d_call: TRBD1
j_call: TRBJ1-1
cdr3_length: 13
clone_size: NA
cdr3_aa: CSGTGGGNTEAFF
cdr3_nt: TGCAGCGGAACAGGGGGAGGGAACACTGAAGCTTTCTTT

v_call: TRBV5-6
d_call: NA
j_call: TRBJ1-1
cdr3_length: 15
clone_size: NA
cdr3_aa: CASSPQQGMNTEAFF
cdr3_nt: TGTGCCAGCAGCCCCCAACAGGGAATGAACACTGAAGCTTTCTTT

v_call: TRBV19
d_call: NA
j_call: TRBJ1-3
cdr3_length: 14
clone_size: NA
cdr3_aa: CASKMDFSGNTIYF
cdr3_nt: TGTGCCAGTAAAATGGACTTCTCTGGAAACACCATATATTTT

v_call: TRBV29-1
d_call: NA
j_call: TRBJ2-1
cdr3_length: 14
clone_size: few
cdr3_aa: CSVPSPAIAIEQFF
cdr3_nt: TGCAGCGTCCCCTCGCCAGCTATAGCGATTGAGCAGTTCTTC

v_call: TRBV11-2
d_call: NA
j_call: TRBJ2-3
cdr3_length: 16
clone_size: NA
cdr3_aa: CASSFLHEVVTDTQYF
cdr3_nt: TGTGCCAGCAGCTTCTTGCACGAGGTGGTAACAGATACGCAGTATTTT

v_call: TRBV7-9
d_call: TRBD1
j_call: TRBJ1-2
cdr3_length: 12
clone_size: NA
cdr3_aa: CASSSGQGGYTF
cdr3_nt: TGTGCCAGCAGCTCGGGACAGGGTGGCTACACCTTC

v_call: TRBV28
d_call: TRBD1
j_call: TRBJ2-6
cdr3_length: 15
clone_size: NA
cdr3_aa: CASSSRDRGNLSKAF
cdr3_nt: TGTGCCAGCAGTTCAAGGGACAGGGGGAATTTAAGTAAGGCTTTC

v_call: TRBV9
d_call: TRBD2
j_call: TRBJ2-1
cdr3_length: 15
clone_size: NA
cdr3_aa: CASSEGLAVIDEQFF
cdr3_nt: TGTGCCAGCAGCGAGGGACTAGCCGTTATCGATGAGCAGTTCTTC

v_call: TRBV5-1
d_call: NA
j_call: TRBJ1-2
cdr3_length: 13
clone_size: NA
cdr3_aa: CASSDSTNYGYTF
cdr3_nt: TGCGCCAGCAGCGACAGCACTAACTATGGCTACACCTTC

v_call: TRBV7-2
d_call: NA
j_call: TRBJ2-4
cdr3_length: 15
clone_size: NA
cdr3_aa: CASSFLGGTKNIQYF
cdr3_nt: TGTGCCAGCAGCTTCTTAGGAGGGACCAAAAACATTCAGTACTTC

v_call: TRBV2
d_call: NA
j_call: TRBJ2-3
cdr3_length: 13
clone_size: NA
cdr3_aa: CASNTRSTDTQYF
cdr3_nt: TGTGCCAGCAACACTAGAAGCACAGATACGCAGTATTTT

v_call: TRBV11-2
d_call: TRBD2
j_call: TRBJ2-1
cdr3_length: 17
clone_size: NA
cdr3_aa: CASSLDGAGGPGNEQFF
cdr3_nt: TGTGCCAGCAGCCTTGATGGAGCGGGAGGGCCAGGGAATGAGCAGTTCTTC

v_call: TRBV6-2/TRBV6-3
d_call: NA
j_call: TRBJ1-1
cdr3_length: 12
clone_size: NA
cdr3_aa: CASSPRGIEAFF
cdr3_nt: TGTGCCAGCAGCCCCAGGGGAATTGAAGCTTTCTTT

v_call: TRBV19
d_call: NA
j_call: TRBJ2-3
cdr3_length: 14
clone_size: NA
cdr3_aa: CASSPRGVEDTQYF
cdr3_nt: TGTGCCAGTAGTCCCAGGGGAGTTGAAGATACGCAGTATTTT

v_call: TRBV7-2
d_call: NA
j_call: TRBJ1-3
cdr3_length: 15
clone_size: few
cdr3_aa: CASSAVGGSGNTIYF
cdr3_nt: TGTGCCAGCAGCGCAGTGGGGGGCTCTGGAAACACCATATATTTT

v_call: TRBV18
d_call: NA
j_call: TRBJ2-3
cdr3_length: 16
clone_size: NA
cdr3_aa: CASSPPEGVGTDTQYF
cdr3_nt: TGTGCCAGCTCACCACCGGAGGGAGTGGGCACAGATACGCAGTATTTT

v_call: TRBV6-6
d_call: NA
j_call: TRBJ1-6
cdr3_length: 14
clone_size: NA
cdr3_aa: CASSTQKGGSPLHF
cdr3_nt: TGTGCCAGCAGCACACAAAAAGGAGGGTCACCCCTCCACTTT

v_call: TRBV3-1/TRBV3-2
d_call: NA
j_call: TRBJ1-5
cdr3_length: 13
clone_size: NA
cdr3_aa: CASSPLGQQPQHF
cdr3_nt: TGTGCCAGCAGCCCACTGGGGCAACAGCCCCAGCATTTT

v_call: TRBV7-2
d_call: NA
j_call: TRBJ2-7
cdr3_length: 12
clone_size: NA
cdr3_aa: CASSLGGLEQYF
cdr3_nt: TGTGCCAGCAGCCTAGGGGGGCTCGAGCAGTACTTC

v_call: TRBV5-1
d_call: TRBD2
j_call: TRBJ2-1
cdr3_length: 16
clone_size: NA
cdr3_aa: CASSLATSGGLNEQFF
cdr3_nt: TGCGCCAGCAGCTTGGCGACCAGCGGGGGACTGAATGAGCAGTTCTTC

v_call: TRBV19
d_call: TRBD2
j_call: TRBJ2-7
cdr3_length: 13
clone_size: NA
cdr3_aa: CASNTGEGYEQYF
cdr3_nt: TGTGCCAGCAATACCGGGGAGGGTTACGAGCAGTACTTC

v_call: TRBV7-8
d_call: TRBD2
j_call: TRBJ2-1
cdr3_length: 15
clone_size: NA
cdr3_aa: CASSQTSGSYNEQFF
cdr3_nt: TGTGCCAGCAGCCAGACTAGCGGGAGCTACAATGAGCAGTTCTTC

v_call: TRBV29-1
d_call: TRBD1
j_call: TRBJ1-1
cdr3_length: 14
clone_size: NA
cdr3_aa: CSEPGQGFYTEAFF
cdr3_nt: TGCAGCGAACCGGGACAGGGGTTTTACACTGAAGCTTTCTTT

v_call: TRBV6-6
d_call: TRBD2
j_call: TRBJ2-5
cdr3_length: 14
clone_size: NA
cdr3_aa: CASTHGRAAETQYF
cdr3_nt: TGTGCCAGCACTCACGGGAGGGCGGCGGAGACCCAGTACTTC

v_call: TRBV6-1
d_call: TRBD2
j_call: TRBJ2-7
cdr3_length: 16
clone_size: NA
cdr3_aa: CASSEGTSGFIYEQYF
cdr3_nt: TGTGCCAGCAGTGAGGGGACTAGCGGTTTCATCTACGAGCAGTACTTC

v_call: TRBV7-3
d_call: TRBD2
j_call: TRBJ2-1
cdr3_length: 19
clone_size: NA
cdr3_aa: CASSYTGLAGVDGGDEQFF
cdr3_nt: TGTGCCAGCAGTTACACGGGACTAGCGGGAGTAGACGGCGGCGATGAGCAGTTCTTC

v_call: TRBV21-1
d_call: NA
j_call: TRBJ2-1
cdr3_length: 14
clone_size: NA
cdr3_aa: CASVPIWRENEQFF
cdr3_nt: TGTGCCAGCGTCCCCATTTGGCGGGAGAATGAGCAGTTCTTC

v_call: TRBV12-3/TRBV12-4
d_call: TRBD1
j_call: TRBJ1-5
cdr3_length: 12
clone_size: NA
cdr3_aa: CASTVGTAPQHF
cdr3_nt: TGTGCCAGCACCGTCGGGACAGCGCCCCAGCATTTT

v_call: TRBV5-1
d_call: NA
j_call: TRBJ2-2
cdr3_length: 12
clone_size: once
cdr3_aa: CASSPHTGELFF
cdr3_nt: TGCGCCAGCAGCCCTCACACCGGGGAGCTGTTTTTT

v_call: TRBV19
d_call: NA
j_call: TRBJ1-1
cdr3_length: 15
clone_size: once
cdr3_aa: CASSPKNQAGKEAFF
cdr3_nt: TGTGCCAGTAGCCCGAAGAACCAGGCGGGTAAAGAGGCTTTCTTT

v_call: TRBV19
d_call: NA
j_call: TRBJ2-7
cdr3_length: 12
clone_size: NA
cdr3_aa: CASSRRGYEQYF
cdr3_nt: TGTGCCAGTAGTCGACGGGGTTACGAGCAGTACTTC

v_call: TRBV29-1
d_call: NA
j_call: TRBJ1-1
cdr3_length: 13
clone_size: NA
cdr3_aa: CSVDSGRNTEAFF
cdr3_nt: TGCAGCGTGGACTCGGGAAGGAACACTGAAGCTTTCTTT

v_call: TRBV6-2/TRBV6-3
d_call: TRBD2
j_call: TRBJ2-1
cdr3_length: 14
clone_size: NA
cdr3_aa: CASSYSAGVNEQFF
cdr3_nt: TGTGCCAGCAGTTACTCGGCGGGAGTAAATGAGCAGTTCTTC